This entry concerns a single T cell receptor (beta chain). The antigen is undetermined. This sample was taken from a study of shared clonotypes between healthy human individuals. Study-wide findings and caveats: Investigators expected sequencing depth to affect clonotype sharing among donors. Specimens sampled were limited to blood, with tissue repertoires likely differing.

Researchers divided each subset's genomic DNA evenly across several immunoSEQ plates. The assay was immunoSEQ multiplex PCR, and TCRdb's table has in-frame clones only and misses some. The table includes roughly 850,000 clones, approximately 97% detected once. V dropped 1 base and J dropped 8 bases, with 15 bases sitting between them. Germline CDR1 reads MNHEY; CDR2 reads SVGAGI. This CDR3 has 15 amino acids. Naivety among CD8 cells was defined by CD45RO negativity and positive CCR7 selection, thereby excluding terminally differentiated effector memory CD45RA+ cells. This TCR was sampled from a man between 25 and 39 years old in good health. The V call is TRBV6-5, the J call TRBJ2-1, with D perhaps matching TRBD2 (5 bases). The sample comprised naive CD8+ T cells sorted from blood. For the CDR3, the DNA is TGTGCCAGCAGTTACTATACTAAGACGGGATATGAGCAGTTCTTC. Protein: CASSYYTKTGYEQFF.